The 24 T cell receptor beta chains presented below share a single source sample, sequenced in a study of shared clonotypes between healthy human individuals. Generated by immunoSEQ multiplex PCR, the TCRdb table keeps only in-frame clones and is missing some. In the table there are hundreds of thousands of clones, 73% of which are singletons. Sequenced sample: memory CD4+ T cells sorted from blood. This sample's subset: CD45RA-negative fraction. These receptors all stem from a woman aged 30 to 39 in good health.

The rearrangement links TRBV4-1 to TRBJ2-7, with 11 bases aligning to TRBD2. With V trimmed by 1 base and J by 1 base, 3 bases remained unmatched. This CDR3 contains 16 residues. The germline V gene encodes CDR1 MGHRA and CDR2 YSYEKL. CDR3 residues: CASSQAGTSGSYEQYF. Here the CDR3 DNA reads TGCGCCAGCAGCCAAGCCGGGACTAGCGGATCCTACGAGCAGTACTTC.

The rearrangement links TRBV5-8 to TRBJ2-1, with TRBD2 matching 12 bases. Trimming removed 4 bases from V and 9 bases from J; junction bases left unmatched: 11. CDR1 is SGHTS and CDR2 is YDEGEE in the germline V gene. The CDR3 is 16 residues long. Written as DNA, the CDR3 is TGTGCCAGCAGCCAAAGTCCTAGCGGGAGGGCCGTTGAGCAGTTCTTC. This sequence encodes CASSQSPSGRAVEQFF.

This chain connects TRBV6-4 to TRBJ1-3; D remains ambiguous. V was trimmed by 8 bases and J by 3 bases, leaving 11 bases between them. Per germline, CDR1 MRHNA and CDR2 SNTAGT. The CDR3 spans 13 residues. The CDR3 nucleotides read TGTGCCAGCGCACGTTCGGGTGGAAACACCATATATTTT. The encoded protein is CASARSGGNTIYF.

The CDR3 DNA follows: TGCGCCAGCAGCATATCCCATGCAAGGGTCGAGCAGTACTTC. Translated, it gives CASSISHARVEQYF. The chain is built from TRBV5-1 and TRBJ2-7; D call uncertain. This CDR3 contains 14 residues. The germline gives CDR1 SGHRS, CDR2 YFSETQ. V lost 4 bases to trimming and J lost 6 bases, with 17 bases between them.

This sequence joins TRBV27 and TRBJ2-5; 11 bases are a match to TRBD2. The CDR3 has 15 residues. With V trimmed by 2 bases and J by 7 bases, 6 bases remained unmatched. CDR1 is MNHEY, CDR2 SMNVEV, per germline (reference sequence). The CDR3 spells CASSLLTSGTTTQYF. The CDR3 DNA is TGTGCCAGCAGTTTACTGACTAGCGGGACTACGACCCAGTACTTC.

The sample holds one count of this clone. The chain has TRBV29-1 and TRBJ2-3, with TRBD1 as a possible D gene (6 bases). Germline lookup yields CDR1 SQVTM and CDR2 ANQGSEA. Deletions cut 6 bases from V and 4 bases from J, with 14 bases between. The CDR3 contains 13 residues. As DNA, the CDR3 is TGCAGCGTCGCTCACAGGGTAGCAGATACGCAGTATTTT. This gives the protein CSVAHRVADTQYF.

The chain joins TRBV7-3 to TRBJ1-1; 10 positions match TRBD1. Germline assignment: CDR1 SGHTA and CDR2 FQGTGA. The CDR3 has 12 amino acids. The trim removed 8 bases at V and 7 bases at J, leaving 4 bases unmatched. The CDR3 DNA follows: TGTGCCAGCGGACAGGGGGAAAGTGAAGCTTTCTTT. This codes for CASGQGESEAFF.

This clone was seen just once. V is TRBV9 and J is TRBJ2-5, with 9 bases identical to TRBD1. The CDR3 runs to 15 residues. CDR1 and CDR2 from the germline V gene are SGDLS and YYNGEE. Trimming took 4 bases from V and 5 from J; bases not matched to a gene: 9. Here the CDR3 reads CASSLGTGMLETQYF. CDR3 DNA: TGTGCCAGCAGCTTAGGGACAGGGATGCTGGAGACCCAGTACTTC.

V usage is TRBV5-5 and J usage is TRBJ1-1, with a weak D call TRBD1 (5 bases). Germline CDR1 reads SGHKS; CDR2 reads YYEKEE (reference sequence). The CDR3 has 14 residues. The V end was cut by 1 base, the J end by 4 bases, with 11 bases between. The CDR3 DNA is TGTGCCAGCAGCTTGAGATGGGACCTCACTGAAGCTTTCTTT. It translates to CASSLRWDLTEAFF.

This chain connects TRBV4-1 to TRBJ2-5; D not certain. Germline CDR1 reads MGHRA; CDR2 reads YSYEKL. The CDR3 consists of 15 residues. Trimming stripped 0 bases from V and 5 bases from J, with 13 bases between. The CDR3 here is CASSQEDGHWETQYF. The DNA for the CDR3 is TGCGCCAGCAGCCAAGAAGACGGCCATTGGGAGACCCAGTACTTC.

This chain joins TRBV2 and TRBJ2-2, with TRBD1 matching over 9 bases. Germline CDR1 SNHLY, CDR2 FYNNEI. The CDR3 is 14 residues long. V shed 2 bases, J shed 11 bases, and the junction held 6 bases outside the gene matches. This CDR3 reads CASSENTGGNELFF. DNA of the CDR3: TGTGCCAGCAGTGAAAACACAGGGGGCAATGAGCTGTTTTTT.

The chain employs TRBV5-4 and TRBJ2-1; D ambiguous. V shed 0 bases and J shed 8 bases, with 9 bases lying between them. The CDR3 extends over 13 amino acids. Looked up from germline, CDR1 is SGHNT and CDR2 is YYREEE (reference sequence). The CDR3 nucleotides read TGTGCCAGCAGCTTGGCCCTAGGCGATGAGCAGTTCTTC. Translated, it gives CASSLALGDEQFF.

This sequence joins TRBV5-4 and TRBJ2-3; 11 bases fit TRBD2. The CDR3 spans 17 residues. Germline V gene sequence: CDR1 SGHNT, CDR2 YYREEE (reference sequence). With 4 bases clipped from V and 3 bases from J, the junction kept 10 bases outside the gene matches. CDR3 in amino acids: CASSRRLAGGWTDTQYF. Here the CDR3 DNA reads TGTGCCAGCAGCCGCCGCCTAGCGGGAGGTTGGACAGATACGCAGTATTTT.

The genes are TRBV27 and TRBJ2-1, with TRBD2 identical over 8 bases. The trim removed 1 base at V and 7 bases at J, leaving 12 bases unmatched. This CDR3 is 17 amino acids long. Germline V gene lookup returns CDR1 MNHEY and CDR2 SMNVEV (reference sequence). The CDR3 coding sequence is TGTGCCAGCAGTTTATTGCCCAGCGGGAGTGGGGGTAATGAGCAGTTCTTC. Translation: CASSLLPSGSGGNEQFF.

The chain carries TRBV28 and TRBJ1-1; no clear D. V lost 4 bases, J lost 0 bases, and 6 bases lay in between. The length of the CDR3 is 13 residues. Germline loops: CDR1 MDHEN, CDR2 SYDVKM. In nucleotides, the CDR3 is TGTGCCAGCAGTTGGCAAATGAACACTGAAGCTTTCTTT. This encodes CASSWQMNTEAFF.

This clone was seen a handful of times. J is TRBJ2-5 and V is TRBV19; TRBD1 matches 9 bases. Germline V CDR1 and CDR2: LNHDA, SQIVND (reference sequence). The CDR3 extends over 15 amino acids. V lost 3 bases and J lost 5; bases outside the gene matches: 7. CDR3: CASSMGQGGYETQYF. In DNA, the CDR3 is TGTGCCAGTAGTATGGGACAGGGCGGATACGAGACCCAGTACTTC.

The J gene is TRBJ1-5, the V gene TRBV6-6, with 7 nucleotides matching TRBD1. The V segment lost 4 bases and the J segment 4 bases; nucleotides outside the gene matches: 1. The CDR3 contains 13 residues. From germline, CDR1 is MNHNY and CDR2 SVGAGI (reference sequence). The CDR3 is CASSWTGNQPQHF. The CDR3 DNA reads TGTGCCAGCAGTTGGACAGGTAATCAGCCCCAGCATTTT.

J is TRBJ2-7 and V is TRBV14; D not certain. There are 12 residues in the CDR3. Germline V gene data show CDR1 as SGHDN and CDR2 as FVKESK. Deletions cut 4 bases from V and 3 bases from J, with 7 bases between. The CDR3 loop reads CASSRDGYEQYF. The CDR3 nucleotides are TGTGCCAGCAGCCGAGACGGCTACGAGCAGTACTTC.

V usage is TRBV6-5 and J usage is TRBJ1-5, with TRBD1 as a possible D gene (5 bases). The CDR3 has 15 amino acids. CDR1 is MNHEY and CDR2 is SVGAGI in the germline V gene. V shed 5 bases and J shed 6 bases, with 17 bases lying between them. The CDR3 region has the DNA TGTGCCAGCAGTGCCTCCGGGAAGGGGAGTCAGCCCCAGCATTTT. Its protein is CASSASGKGSQPQHF.

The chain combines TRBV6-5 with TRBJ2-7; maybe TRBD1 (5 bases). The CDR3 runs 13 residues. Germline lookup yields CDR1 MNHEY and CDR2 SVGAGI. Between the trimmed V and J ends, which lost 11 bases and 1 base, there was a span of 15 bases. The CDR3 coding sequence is TGTGCCTCCAGGGCAGGAGCATCCTACGAGCAGTACTTC. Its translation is CASRAGASYEQYF.

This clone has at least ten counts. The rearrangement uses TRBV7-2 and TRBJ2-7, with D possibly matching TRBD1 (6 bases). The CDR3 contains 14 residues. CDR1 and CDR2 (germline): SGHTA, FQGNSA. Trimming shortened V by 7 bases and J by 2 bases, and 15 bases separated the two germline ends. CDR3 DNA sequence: TGTGCCAGCAACAGGGAATCGGGACCCTACGAGCAGTACTTC. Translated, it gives CASNRESGPYEQYF.

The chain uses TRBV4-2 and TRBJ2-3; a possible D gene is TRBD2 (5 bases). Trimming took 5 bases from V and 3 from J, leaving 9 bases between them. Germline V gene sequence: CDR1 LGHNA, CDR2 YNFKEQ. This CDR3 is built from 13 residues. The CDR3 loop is CASSEGGTDTQYF. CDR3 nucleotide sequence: TGTGCCAGCAGCGAGGGTGGGACAGATACGCAGTATTTT.

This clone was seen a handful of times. CDR3 loop: CASSSHSYEQYF. The DNA of the CDR3 is TGTGCCAGCAGTTCCCATTCCTACGAGCAGTACTTC. The chain carries TRBV6-1 and TRBJ2-7, with D unresolved. The CDR3 is made up of 12 amino acids. V gave up 5 bases and J gave up 1 base, with 6 bases separating them. Germline CDR1 reads MNHNS; CDR2 reads SASEGT.

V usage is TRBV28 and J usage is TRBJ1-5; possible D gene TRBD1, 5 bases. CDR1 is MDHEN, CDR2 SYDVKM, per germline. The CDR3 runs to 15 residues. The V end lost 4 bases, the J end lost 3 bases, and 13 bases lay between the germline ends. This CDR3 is CASSSPTGNNQPQHF. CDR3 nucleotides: TGTGCCAGCAGTTCCCCTACAGGCAACAATCAGCCCCAGCATTTT.